A selection of T cell receptor beta chains follows, all from one sample in a study of cytomegalovirus exposure and HLA in healthy donors. Sequencing was performed with immunoSEQ multiplex PCR; in TCRdb, only in-frame clones are kept and a portion is missing. The data contain about 160,000 clones, around 82% of them singletons. Sample: PBMCs. Source of these receptors: a man aged 50-59 years in good health and CMV-seropositive. The CDR3 runs from the conserved cysteine through the conserved F or W. D genes are given only for firm matches. Rows may omit the clone size; those that give it use once, few, many or a size class.

V gene,clone size,D gene,J gene,CDR3 protein,CDR3 DNA
TRBV28,.,.,TRBJ2-1,CASSLLLRSRTYNEQFF,TGTGCCAGCAGTTTATTGCTCAGATCAAGAACCTACAATGAGCAGTTCTTC
TRBV4-2,.,TRBD2,TRBJ2-7,CASSQDGLAGSYEQYF,TGTGCCAGCAGCCAAGATGGTCTAGCGGGTTCCTACGAGCAGTACTTC
TRBV6-5,once,.,TRBJ1-2,CASTITGAVYGYTF,TGTGCCAGCACTATTACAGGTGCCGTCTATGGCTACACCTTC
TRBV7-9,.,.,TRBJ2-5,CASSIQGLETQYF,TGTGCCAGCAGCATACAGGGTCTGGAGACCCAGTACTTC
TRBV9,.,TRBD2,TRBJ2-1,CASSVGLAEGHEQFF,TGTGCCAGCAGCGTAGGACTAGCGGAAGGGCATGAGCAGTTCTTC
TRBV6-6,.,TRBD1,TRBJ1-2,CASSLDREKGYTF,TGTGCCAGCAGCCTCGACAGGGAGAAAGGCTACACCTTC
TRBV4-2,.,TRBD1,TRBJ1-5,CASSQEQGGNQPQHF,TGTGCCAGCAGCCAAGAACAGGGGGGCAATCAGCCCCAGCATTTT
TRBV7-3,.,TRBD1,TRBJ1-1,CASRKDRDTEAFF,TGTGCCAGCAGGAAGGACAGGGACACTGAAGCTTTCTTT
TRBV6-5,.,TRBD1,TRBJ1-2,CASSGGQGSNYGYTF,TGTGCCAGCAGTGGGGGACAGGGATCCAACTATGGCTACACCTTC
TRBV5-6,.,.,TRBJ1-2,CASSLYGGAANYGYTF,TGTGCCAGCAGCTTGTATGGAGGGGCCGCTAACTATGGCTACACCTTC
TRBV5-4,medium-sized,TRBD1,TRBJ1-1,CASSPEGQGLPEAFF,TGTGCCAGCAGCCCCGAGGGACAGGGCCTACCTGAAGCTTTCTTT
TRBV28,.,.,TRBJ1-3,CASSLYGPGSGNTIYF,TGTGCCAGCAGTTTATACGGGCCAGGGTCTGGAAACACCATATATTTT
TRBV4-3,.,.,TRBJ1-2,CASSQRITRAGYGYTF,TGCGCCAGCAGCCAAAGAATCACGAGGGCTGGCTATGGCTACACCTTC
TRBV7-2,.,TRBD2,TRBJ2-7,CASSPAWGGSHEQYF,TGTGCCAGCAGCCCAGCCTGGGGGGGTTCCCACGAGCAGTACTTC
TRBV6-5,.,TRBD2,TRBJ2-7,CASRKTSGRRDEQYF,TGTGCCAGCAGAAAAACTAGCGGGAGGCGCGACGAGCAGTACTTC
TRBV10-2,.,TRBD2,TRBJ2-1,CASSRTSLYNEQFF,TGCGCCAGCAGTCGGACTAGCCTTTACAATGAGCAGTTCTTC